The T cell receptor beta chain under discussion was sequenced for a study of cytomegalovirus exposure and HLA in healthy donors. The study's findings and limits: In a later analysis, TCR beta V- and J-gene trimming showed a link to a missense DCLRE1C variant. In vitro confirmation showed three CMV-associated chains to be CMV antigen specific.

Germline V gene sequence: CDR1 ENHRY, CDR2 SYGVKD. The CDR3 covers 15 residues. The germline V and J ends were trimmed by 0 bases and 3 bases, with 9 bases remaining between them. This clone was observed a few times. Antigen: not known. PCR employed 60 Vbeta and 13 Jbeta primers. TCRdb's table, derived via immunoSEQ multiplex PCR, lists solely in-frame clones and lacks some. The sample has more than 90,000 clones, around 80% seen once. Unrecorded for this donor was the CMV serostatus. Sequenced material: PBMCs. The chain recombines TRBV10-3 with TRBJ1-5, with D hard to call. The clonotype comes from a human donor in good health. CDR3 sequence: CAISESNSHNQPQHF. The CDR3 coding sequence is TGTGCCATCAGTGAGTCGAACAGCCACAATCAGCCCCAGCATTTT.